A selection of T cell receptor beta chains follows, all from one sample in a study of shared clonotypes between healthy human individuals. Method: immunoSEQ multiplex PCR; TCRdb's copy keeps in-frame clones and lacks some. The repertoire has over 950,000 clones, approximately 80% of them found once; the top ten carry 0.85% to 1%. Sequencing used memory CD4+ T cells from PBMCs. The receptors were gathered from a man younger than 35 in good health. Some clones in this sample may be carry-over from other donors' samples. Both conserved end residues are part of each CDR3. A D gene is named only where the DNA matches it firmly. For some rows the clone size is stated as once, few or many, or as a class when expanded; others skip it.

v_gene	abundance	j_gene	d_gene	CDR3aa	CDR3nt
TRBV11-2	.	TRBJ2-7	TRBD2	CASSFSGGALEQYF	TGTGCCAGCAGCTTTAGCGGGGGTGCCCTCGAGCAGTACTTC
TRBV5-1	.	TRBJ1-5	.	CASSLGGRGQPQHF	TGCGCCAGCAGCTTGGGAGGGCGGGGACAGCCCCAGCATTTT
TRBV15	few	TRBJ2-7	TRBD2	CATSREGGSSYEQYF	TGTGCCACCAGCAGAGAGGGAGGGAGCTCCTACGAGCAGTACTTC
TRBV18	.	TRBJ2-7	TRBD1	CASSPGLQDRPYF	TGTGCCAGCTCACCGGGCCTCCAGGACAGGCCGTACTTC
TRBV5-1	.	TRBJ1-1	.	CASSEGGRGVGTEAFF	TGCGCCAGCAGCGAAGGCGGACGGGGTGTCGGCACTGAAGCTTTCTTT
TRBV18	.	TRBJ1-1	.	CASSPNSRGLVTEAFF	TGTGCCAGCTCACCGAACTCACGGGGCTTGGTCACTGAAGCTTTCTTT
TRBV4-2	.	TRBJ1-5	.	CASSQAGGSSNQPQHF	TGTGCCAGCAGCCAAGCTGGAGGGTCGAGCAATCAGCCCCAGCATTTT
TRBV5-8	.	TRBJ2-7	.	CASSLADGSGEQYF	TGTGCCAGCAGCTTGGCCGATGGGTCAGGCGAGCAGTACTTC
TRBV4-2	.	TRBJ1-2	.	CASSQDRHPTRYGYTF	TGTGCCAGCAGCCAAGACAGGCACCCTACTCGGTATGGCTACACCTTC
TRBV18	once	TRBJ2-1	.	CASSPLSQTYSNEQFF	TGTGCCAGCTCACCCCTGAGCCAAACCTATTCTAATGAGCAGTTCTTC
TRBV15	.	TRBJ2-3	.	CATSRDLRDSSNTDTQYF	TGTGCCACCAGCAGAGATCTCCGAGACTCCTCTAACACAGATACGCAGTATTTT
TRBV28	.	TRBJ2-7	TRBD1	CASSLSGTGIYEQYF	TGTGCCAGCAGTTTGAGCGGGACAGGGATCTACGAGCAGTACTTC
TRBV4-3	.	TRBJ1-1	.	CASSPAGGKAFF	TGCGCCAGCAGCCCGGCTGGCGGGAAGGCTTTCTTT
TRBV7-3	few	TRBJ2-1	TRBD1	CASSTGTGRNEQFF	TGTGCCAGCAGCACCGGGACAGGGCGTAATGAGCAGTTCTTC
TRBV7-9	.	TRBJ2-2	.	CASSLRSSGNTGELFF	TGTGCCAGCAGCTTAAGGAGTAGCGGCAACACCGGGGAGCTGTTTTTT
TRBV5-1	.	TRBJ2-1	TRBD2	CASRTGTSGRNEQFF	TGCGCCAGCCGAACCGGGACTAGCGGGAGAAATGAGCAGTTCTTC